This T cell receptor beta chain was documented in a study of blood T cell repertoires in COVID-19 (TCRdb year 2020). About the investigation overall: Samples from collaborators originated in the United States, Italy and Spain and spanned both the acute and convalescent phases of COVID-19. Where available, HLA class I and class II types were obtained from metadata supplied by the sample provider rather than from assay-based typing. Samples came from the ongoing ImmuneRACE study (first 160 participants) plus 1,254 subjects from 6 global collaborators. The repertoires were released in a freely available public database intended as a resource for research on the immune response to SARS-CoV-2. The prospective study material was composed of cDNA or gDNA derived from T cells, B-cell-depleted T cells, or PBMCs. A de-identified subject ID, COVID-19 status, age in years and sex were almost always included in the sample metadata. The dataset comprised deeply sampled blood TCRbeta repertoires from subjects exposed to, actively infected with, or recovered from COVID-19. Broad study findings and their caveats: Clinical and demographic metadata were provided uncurated, with the amount varying by source and participant.

The CDR3 goes from the cysteine to the phenylalanine over 12 residues. Only CDR3 DNA remains: 36 bases, in frame from the first base. CDR1 and CDR2, per the germline V gene, are SGHDT and YYEEEE. V and J are truncated by 2 bases and 6 bases respectively, leaving an intervening sequence of 9 bases. One collaborating source in Seattle enrolled patients during active infection and followed them longitudinally through the course of disease. Collaborating institutions collected whole blood in K2EDTA tubes following their own protocols. Collaborator samples were shipped for TCRbeta analysis as frozen whole blood, isolated PBMCs, or DNA extracted from either sample type. TCRbeta CDR3 regions were amplified from genomic DNA by means of the immunoSEQ Assay, a bias-controlled multiplex PCR. The original pipeline was this. Nucleated cell counts per sample were estimated from amplification of reference gene primers within the assay. To quantify the absolute abundance of each unique TCRbeta CDR3 rearrangement, sequence reads were collapsed and filtered. For each sample, productive Simpson clonality was calculated by taking the square root of Simpson's diversity index across productive rearrangements. The immuneACCESS repertoire file appears here via TCRdb, limited to in-frame rearrangements. These files lack a portion of the clones; in checked studies, under half of the deficit traces to unresolved V genes, and the cause of the others is not known. The V and J calls and the clone size are those of that table, but D and trimming were determined from the DNA. The sample table shows roughly 310,000 clones, and 75% to 90% are seen once. The ten largest account for 2.5% to 3% of the sample.

In the case of this clone: The clone's antigen remains unknown. No per-base quality is available; no much larger clone lies one base away.

In this chain, TRBV5-6 is recombined with TRBJ2-7; TRBD1 is possibly the D segment (5 matching bases). Input material: peripheral blood. The clonotype comes from a woman between 25 and 40 years old with COVID-19, enrolled during active disease. The CDR3 is CASSFQGTEQYF. The bases are TGTGCCAGCAGCTTCCAGGGAACCGAGCAGTACTTC. The CDR3, completed at both ends by the reference TRBV5-6 and TRBJ2-7 genes, gives the full variable domain DAGVTQSPTHLIKTRGQQVTLRCSPKSGHDTVSWYQQALGQGPQFIFQYYEEEERQRGNFPDRFSGHQFPNYSSELNVNALLLGDSALYLCASSFQGTEQYFGPGTRLTVT.